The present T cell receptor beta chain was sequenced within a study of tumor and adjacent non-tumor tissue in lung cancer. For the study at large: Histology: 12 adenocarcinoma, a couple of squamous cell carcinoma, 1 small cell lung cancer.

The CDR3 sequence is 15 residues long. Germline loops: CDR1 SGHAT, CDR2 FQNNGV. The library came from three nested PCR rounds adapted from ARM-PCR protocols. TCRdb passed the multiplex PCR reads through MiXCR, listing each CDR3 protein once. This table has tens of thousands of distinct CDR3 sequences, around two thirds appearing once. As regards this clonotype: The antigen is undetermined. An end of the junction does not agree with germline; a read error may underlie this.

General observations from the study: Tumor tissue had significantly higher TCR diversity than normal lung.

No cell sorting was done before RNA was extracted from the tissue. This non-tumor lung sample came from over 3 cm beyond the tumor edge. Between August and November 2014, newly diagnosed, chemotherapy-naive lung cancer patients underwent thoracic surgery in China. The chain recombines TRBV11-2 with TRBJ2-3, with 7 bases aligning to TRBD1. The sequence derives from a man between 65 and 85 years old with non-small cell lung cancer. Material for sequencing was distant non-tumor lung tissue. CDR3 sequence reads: CASNSTGSPTGTQYF. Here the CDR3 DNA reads TGTGCCAGCAACTCGACAGGGTCCCCCACAGGTACGCAGTATTTT.